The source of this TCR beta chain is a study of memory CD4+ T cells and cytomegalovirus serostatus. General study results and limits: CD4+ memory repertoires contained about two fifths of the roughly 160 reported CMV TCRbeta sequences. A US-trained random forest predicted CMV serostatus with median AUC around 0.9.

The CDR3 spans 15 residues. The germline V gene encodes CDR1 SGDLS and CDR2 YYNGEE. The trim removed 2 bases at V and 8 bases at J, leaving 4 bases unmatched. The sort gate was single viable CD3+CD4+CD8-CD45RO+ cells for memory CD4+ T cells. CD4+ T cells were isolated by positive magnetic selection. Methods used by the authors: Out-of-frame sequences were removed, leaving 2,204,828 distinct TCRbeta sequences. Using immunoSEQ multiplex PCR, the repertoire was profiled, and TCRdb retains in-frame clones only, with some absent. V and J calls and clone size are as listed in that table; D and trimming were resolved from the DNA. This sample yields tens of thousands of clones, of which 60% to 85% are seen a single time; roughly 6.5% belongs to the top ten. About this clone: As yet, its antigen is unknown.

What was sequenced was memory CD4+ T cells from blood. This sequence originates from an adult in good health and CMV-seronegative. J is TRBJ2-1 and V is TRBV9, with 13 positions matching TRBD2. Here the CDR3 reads CASSVGLAGAYEQFF. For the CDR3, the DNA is TGTGCCAGCAGCGTTGGACTAGCGGGAGCGTATGAGCAGTTCTTC.